This T cell receptor beta chain was recovered during a study of cytomegalovirus exposure and HLA in healthy donors. On the study more broadly: A data release that came early held about 89 million unique TCRs from HLA-typed donors. Study observations and caveats: It was shown in a later analysis that HLA-associated TCR beta chains were more clonally expanded than other, equally common chains.

This CDR3 has 15 residues. CDR1 and CDR2 from the germline V gene are SGDLS and YYNGEE. V was cut by 3 bases and J by 0 bases, with 12 bases left in between. The PCR had 60 Vbeta and 13 Jbeta primers. Profiling relied on immunoSEQ multiplex PCR, and the TCRdb table lists in-frame clones only, not all of them. This sample has about 83,000 clones, with around three quarters found just once. Turning to this clone: Its antigen is still unknown.

The chain carries TRBV9 and TRBJ1-1; D perhaps matches TRBD1 (6 bases). Sequences were obtained from PBMCs. The receptor was isolated from a man aged 55 to 69 in good health and CMV-seronegative. CDR3 residues: CASSGGTTMNTEAFF. The CDR3 nucleotides are TGTGCCAGCAGCGGTGGGACAACCATGAACACTGAAGCTTTCTTT.